This entry lists 3 T cell receptor beta chains sequenced from one sample in a study of vaccination and CD4 T cells after COVID-19. The sample's treatment: approximately nine-day PBMC culture with coronavirus spike peptide pools or control peptides (ViraFEST assay). Sequencing of DNA taken from cultured CD4+ T cells relied on the Oncomine TCR Beta short-read assay. A single record per CDR3 protein comes from TCRdb applying MiXCR to the PCR reads. The table includes some 13,000 distinct CDR3 sequences, 52% detected once. What these receptors recognize is not known. The sequencing sample was made of CD4+ T cells from blood, cultured in vitro. These TCRs come from a human donor who had recovered from COVID-19.

The gene calls are TRBV28 and TRBJ1-1; D is ambiguous. The length of the CDR3 is 15 residues. Deletions cut 2 bases from V and 7 bases from J, with 17 bases between. In germline, CDR1 is MDHEN, CDR2 SYDVKM. The DNA for the CDR3 is TGTGCCAGCAGTTTAGTGCAGGATACCGGTCTTGAAGCTTTCTTT. As protein: CASSLVQDTGLEAFF. Full variable domain (rest looked up from reference TRBV28 and TRBJ1-1): DVKVTQSSRYLVKRTGEKVFLECVQDMDHENMFWYRQDPGLGLRLIYFSYDVKMKEKGDIPEGYSVSREKKERFSLILESASTNQTSMYLCASSLVQDTGLEAFFGQGTRLTVV.

The rearrangement joins TRBV12-3 or TRBV12-4 to TRBJ2-6, with 8 positions matching TRBD1. The V gene end was trimmed by 6 bases and the J gene end by 3 bases; junction bases not matched to a gene: 19. The CDR3 has 20 amino acids. The CDR3 reads CASRSTTPGGSSNGANVLTF. CDR3 sequence (DNA): TGTGCCAGCAGATCAACAACTCCAGGGGGCTCGTCGAATGGGGCCAACGTCCTGACTTTC.

This clonotype was observed a handful of times. CDR3 loop: CASTSRGGNTGELFF. The CDR3 region has the DNA TGTGCCAGCACCTCCCGGGGGGGGAACACCGGGGAGCTGTTTTTT. This rearrangement joins TRBV2 to TRBJ2-2; 8 nucleotides agree with TRBD2. Germline V lookup: CDR1 SNHLY, CDR2 FYNNEI. There are 15 residues in the CDR3. V shed 7 bases and J 1 base; nucleotides not matched to a gene: 5.